One sample yielded the 17 T cell receptor beta chains listed below, sequenced in a study of identical twins. TCRdb redid the calling of the 5' RACE reads with MiXCR, one entry per CDR3 protein. This sample carries roughly 710,000 distinct CDR3 sequences, roughly 6.2% of them seen once, and the ten largest clones take around 1.7%. The sample was naive T cells sorted from blood. The receptors derive from a man in his late teens or twenties in good health.

This clonotype has at least ten counts. CDR3 in DNA: TGTGCCAGCAGCACTGTCCAAGAGACCCAGTACTTC. It translates to CASSTVQETQYF. V gene TRBV6-1 combines with J gene TRBJ2-5; D is undetermined. V was trimmed by 6 bases and J by 1 base, leaving 6 bases between them. Germline CDR1 and CDR2: MNHNS and SASEGT. The CDR3 is made up of 12 amino acids.

In its sample, this clonotype was seen many times. The J gene is TRBJ2-7, the V gene TRBV20-1; 11 bases are a match to TRBD2. The trim removed 5 bases at V and 3 bases at J, leaving 6 bases unmatched. The CDR3 has 14 amino acids. CDR1 and CDR2 from the germline V gene are DFQATT and SNEGSKA (reference sequence). DNA for the CDR3: TGCAGTGCTCATCCCGGGACTAGCGGCTACGAGCAGTACTTC. Its protein is CSAHPGTSGYEQYF.

This clonotype was recorded at least ten times. This chain uses TRBV29-1 with TRBJ2-1, with 8 bases that match TRBD1. The CDR3 spans 16 residues. V dropped 2 bases and J dropped 0; count of bases not matched to a gene: 6. Germline V gives CDR1 SQVTM, CDR2 ANQGSEA. The CDR3 sequence is CSVENPTGASYNEQFF. The CDR3 region has the DNA TGCAGCGTTGAAAACCCGACAGGGGCCTCCTACAATGAGCAGTTCTTC.

This clonotype showed up just a few times. The chain couples TRBV5-1 to TRBJ1-1, with a weak D call TRBD1 (5 bases). The CDR3 has 15 residues. Trimming stripped 0 bases from V and 4 bases from J, with 13 bases between. Germline assignment: CDR1 SGHRS and CDR2 YFSETQ. CDR3 protein: CASSLAPLRGTEAFF. CDR3 coding DNA: TGCGCCAGCAGCTTGGCTCCCTTGAGGGGCACTGAAGCTTTCTTT.

The J gene is TRBJ2-5, the V gene TRBV7-2, with D possibly being TRBD2 (7 bases). The V end was cut by 3 bases, the J end by 2 bases, with 13 bases between. Germline assignment: CDR1 SGHTA and CDR2 FQGNSA. The CDR3 sequence is 15 residues long. The DNA of the CDR3 is TGTGCCAGCAGCTTCATTGCGGGGGCGCAAGAGACCCAGTACTTC. Translating gives CASSFIAGAQETQYF.

In its sample, this clonotype was seen many times. CDR3 residues: CSAKPDWDTQYF. CDR3 in DNA: TGCAGCGCGAAACCTGACTGGGATACGCAGTATTTT. The chain recombines TRBV29-1 with TRBJ2-3, with unresolved D. CDR1 is SQVTM, CDR2 ANQGSEA, per germline. V lost 7 bases and J lost 6, with 14 bases in between. The CDR3 is made up of 12 amino acids.

Many counts were recorded for this clonotype. The V call is TRBV29-1, the J call TRBJ1-2, with a tentative D call TRBD1 (6 bases). The CDR3 length is 13 residues. The ends were cut back, 1 base at V and 6 bases at J, with 12 bases in the middle. Per germline, CDR1 SQVTM and CDR2 ANQGSEA. CDR3 amino acids: CSVEAVQGHGYTF. The CDR3 region has the DNA TGCAGCGTTGAAGCGGTACAGGGTCATGGCTACACCTTC.

At least ten counts were recorded for this clonotype. The rearrangement uses TRBV29-1 and TRBJ2-3; 14 nucleotides line up with TRBD2. Germline V gene lookup returns CDR1 SQVTM and CDR2 ANQGSEA. Losses at the gene ends were 6 bases for V and 1 base for J; bases not matched to a gene: 6. This CDR3 has 16 amino acids. The CDR3 DNA is TGCAGCGTAGTAGCGGGACTAGCGGGAGGCACAGATACGCAGTATTTT. This translates into CSVVAGLAGGTDTQYF.

Ten or more counts support this clonotype. The V gene is TRBV4-2, the J gene TRBJ2-2; D possibly corresponds to TRBD1 (6 bases). CDR3 length: 14 residues. CDR1 is LGHNA, CDR2 YNFKEQ, per germline. Trimming took 4 bases from V and 5 from J, leaving 11 bases between them. The CDR3 bases are TGTGCCAGCAGCCGCACTACAGGGACCGGGGAGCTGTTTTTT. Translated: CASSRTTGTGELFF.

The sample holds a few counts of this clonotype. The genes are TRBV20-1 and TRBJ2-7; D gene ambiguous. From germline, CDR1 is DFQATT and CDR2 SNEGSKA (reference sequence). V lost 3 bases and J lost 2, with 11 bases in between. This CDR3 comprises 13 residues. The CDR3: CSARRTATYEQYF. CDR3 nucleotide sequence: TGCAGTGCTAGGAGGACGGCAACCTACGAGCAGTACTTC.

The V call is TRBV7-8, the J call TRBJ2-1, with D possibly matching TRBD2 (5 bases). CDR1 is SGHVS and CDR2 is FQNEAQ in the germline V gene. The CDR3 covers 15 residues. Trimming cost V 2 bases and J 9 bases, with 17 bases left between them. This chain's CDR3 is CASSLREIGLSEQFF. CDR3 bases: TGTGCCAGCAGCTTAAGGGAGATAGGGTTGAGTGAGCAGTTCTTC.

The J gene is TRBJ2-7, the V gene TRBV11-2, with 12 bases matching TRBD2. Germline trimming cut 3 bases from V and 2 bases from J; bases unmatched to any gene: 17. Germline V gives CDR1 SGHAT, CDR2 FQNNGV. There are 20 residues in the CDR3. The CDR3 spells CASSFQEGTSGWLNTYEQYF. The CDR3, as DNA: TGTGCCAGCAGCTTTCAAGAGGGGACTAGCGGGTGGCTTAATACCTACGAGCAGTACTTC.

Only a few counts were recorded for this clonotype. V and J are TRBV29-1 and TRBJ1-5, with a possible D match to TRBD1 (5 bases). This CDR3 has 14 amino acids. The ends were cut back, 4 bases at V and 8 bases at J, with 18 bases in the middle. Germline loops: CDR1 SQVTM, CDR2 ANQGSEA. CDR3 in amino acids: CSVARDRPPKPQHF. CDR3 in DNA: TGCAGCGTTGCACGAGACAGACCCCCTAAGCCCCAGCATTTT.

This clonotype has ten or more counts. The chain is built from TRBV7-8 and TRBJ2-1, with 11 bases aligning to TRBD1. This CDR3 comprises 15 residues. Germline trimming cut 6 bases from V and 8 bases from J; bases unmatched to any gene: 9. CDR1 SGHVS and CDR2 FQNEAQ come from the germline V gene. CDR3 bases: TGTGCCAGCAGGAGGTACCGGGACAGGGGGGATGAGCAGTTCTTC. It translates to CASRRYRDRGDEQFF.

This chain links TRBV6-6 with TRBJ1-2, with D tentatively TRBD1 (6 bases). The V gene's germline CDR1 is MNHNY and CDR2 SVGAGI (reference sequence). V shed 10 bases and J shed 4 bases, with 16 bases lying between them. CDR3 length: 13 amino acids. The CDR3 nucleotides read TGTGCCATCAGCCTACAGGGACCCTATGGCTACACCTTC. It is translated as CAISLQGPYGYTF.

This clonotype was detected many times. V and J are TRBV4-2 and TRBJ2-7; 11 nucleotides line up with TRBD2. In germline, CDR1 is LGHNA, CDR2 YNFKEQ. The CDR3 runs 17 residues. Losses at the gene ends were 0 bases for V and 4 bases for J; bases not matched to a gene: 8. For the CDR3, the DNA is TGTGCCAGCAGCCAAGATCCCCTAGGACTAGCGGGTTACGAGCAGTACTTC. This sequence encodes CASSQDPLGLAGYEQYF.

This clonotype was found a few times. The V gene is TRBV11-2, the J gene TRBJ2-5; the D is unclear. There are 14 residues in the CDR3. Germline V gene sequence: CDR1 SGHAT, CDR2 FQNNGV. Trimming shortened V by 5 bases and J by 1 base, and 11 bases separated the two germline ends. For the CDR3, the DNA is TGTGCCAGCAGCGGCCGGACCCCCCAAGAGACCCAGTACTTC. Amino acid sequence: CASSGRTPQETQYF.